This entry is about one T cell receptor beta chain. Its specificity is not known. Combining a sample-barcoded 5' primer with a J-beta primer mix, a second PCR ran for roughly 6 to 12 cycles. A template-switch adaptor that had 12 random nucleotides put a tag on each cDNA molecule. TCRdb itself ran the 5' RACE reads through MiXCR, one entry per CDR3 protein. The table has 2 million or so distinct CDR3 sequences, less than 50% seen once. The sample comes from a study of blood T cells in healthy people across ages. Study-level points and caveats: In older individuals, TCR beta diversity per million T cells was lower, falling roughly linearly with age.

V lost 3 bases to trimming and J lost 6 bases, with 15 bases between them. CDR3 length equals 13 residues. From germline, CDR1 is DFQATT and CDR2 SNEGSKA (reference sequence). This TCR came from a woman aged 40 to 50 in good health. Sequencing used blood. This chain links TRBV20-1 with TRBJ2-7, with a weak D call TRBD1 (5 bases). In DNA, the CDR3 is TGCAGTGCTAGCGACAGTCTTCTACGCGAGCAGTACTTC. It codes for CSASDSLLREQYF.